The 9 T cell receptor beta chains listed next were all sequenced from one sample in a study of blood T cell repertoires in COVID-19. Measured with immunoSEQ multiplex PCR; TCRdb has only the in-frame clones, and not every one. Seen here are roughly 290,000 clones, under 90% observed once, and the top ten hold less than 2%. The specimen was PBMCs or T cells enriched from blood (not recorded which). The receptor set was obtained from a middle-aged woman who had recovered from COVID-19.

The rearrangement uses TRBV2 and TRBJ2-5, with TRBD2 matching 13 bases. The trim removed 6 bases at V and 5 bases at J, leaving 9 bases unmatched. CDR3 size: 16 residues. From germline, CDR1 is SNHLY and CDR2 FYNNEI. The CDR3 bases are TGTGCCAGCAGGATACTAGCGGGGGGGCCGGGTGAGACCCAGTACTTC. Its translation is CASRILAGGPGETQYF.

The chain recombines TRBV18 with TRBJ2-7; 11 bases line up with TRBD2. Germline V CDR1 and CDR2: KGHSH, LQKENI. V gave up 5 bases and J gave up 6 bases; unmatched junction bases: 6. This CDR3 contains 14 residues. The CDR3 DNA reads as TGTGCCAGCTCAGCCGGGACTAGCGGTTTCGAGCAGTACTTC. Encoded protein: CASSAGTSGFEQYF.

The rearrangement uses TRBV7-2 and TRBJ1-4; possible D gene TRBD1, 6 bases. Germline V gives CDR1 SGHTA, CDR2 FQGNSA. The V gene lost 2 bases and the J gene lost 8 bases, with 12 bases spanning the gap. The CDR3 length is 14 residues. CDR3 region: CASSLSGVGEKLFF. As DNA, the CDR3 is TGTGCCAGCAGCTTATCAGGGGTTGGGGAAAAACTGTTTTTT.

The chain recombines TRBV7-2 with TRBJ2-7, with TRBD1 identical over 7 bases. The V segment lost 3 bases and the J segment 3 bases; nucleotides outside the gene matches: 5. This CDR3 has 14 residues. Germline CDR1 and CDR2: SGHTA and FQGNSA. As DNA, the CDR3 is TGTGCCAGCAGCTTTACACAGGGGATCTACGAGCAGTACTTC. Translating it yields CASSFTQGIYEQYF.

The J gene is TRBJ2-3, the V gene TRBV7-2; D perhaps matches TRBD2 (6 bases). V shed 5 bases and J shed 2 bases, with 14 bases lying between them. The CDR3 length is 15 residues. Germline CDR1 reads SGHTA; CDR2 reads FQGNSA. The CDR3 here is CASSPSGRFTDTQYF. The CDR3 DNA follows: TGTGCCAGCAGCCCCTCCGGGAGATTCACAGATACGCAGTATTTT.

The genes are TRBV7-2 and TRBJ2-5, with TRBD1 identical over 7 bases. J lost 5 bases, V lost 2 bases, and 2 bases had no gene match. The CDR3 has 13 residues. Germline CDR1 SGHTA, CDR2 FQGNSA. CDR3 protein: CASSLIQGETQYF. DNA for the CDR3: TGTGCCAGCAGCTTAATACAGGGGGAGACCCAGTACTTC.

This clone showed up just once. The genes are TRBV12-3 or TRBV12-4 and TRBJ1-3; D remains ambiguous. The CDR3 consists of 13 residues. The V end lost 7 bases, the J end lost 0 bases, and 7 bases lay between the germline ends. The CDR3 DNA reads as TGTGCCAGCATTTCCCTCTCTGGAAACACCATATATTTT. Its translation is CASISLSGNTIYF.

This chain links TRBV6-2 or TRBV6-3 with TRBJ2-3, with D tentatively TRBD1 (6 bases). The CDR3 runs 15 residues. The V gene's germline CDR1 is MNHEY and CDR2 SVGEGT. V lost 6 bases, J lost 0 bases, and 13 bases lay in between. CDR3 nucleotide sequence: TGTGCCAGCAGCGGACAGCGTCGAAGCACAGATACGCAGTATTTT. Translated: CASSGQRRSTDTQYF.

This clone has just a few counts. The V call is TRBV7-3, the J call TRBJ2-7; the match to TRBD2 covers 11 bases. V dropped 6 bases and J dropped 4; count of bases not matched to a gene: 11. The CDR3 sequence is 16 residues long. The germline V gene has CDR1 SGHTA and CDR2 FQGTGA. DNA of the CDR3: TGTGCCAGCAGTCCAGACAGTAGCGGGAGGGGTTACGAGCAGTACTTC. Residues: CASSPDSSGRGYEQYF.